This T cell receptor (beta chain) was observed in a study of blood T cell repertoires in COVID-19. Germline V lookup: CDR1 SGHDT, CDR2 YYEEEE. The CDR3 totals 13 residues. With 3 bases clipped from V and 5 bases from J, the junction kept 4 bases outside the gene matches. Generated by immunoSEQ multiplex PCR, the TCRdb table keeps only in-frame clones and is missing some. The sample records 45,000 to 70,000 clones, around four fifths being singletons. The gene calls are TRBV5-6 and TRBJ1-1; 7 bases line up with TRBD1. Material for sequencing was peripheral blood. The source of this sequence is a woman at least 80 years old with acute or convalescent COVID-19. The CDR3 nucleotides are TGTGCCAGCAGCTCGACAGGGTTGACTGAAGCTTTCTTT. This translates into CASSSTGLTEAFF.